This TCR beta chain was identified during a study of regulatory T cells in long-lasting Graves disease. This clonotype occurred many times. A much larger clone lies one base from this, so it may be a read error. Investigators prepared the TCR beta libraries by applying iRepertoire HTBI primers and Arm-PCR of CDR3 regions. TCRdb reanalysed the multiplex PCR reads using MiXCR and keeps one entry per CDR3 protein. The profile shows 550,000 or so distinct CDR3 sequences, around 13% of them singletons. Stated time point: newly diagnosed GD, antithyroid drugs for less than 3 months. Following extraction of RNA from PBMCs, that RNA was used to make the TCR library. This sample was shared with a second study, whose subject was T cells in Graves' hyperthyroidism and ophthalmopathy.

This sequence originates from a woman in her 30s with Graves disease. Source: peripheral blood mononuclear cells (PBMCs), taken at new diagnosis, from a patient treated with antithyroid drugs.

The CDR3 sequence is CATSPGDTQYF. In DNA form, the CDR3 reads TGTGCCACCAGCCCCGGAGATACGCAGTATTTT. The rearrangement joins TRBV15 to TRBJ2-3; D call uncertain. CDR1 and CDR2 (germline): LNHNV, YYDKDF (reference sequence). The CDR3 consists of 11 residues. V lost 5 bases and J 5 bases, leaving 5 bases between the germline ends.